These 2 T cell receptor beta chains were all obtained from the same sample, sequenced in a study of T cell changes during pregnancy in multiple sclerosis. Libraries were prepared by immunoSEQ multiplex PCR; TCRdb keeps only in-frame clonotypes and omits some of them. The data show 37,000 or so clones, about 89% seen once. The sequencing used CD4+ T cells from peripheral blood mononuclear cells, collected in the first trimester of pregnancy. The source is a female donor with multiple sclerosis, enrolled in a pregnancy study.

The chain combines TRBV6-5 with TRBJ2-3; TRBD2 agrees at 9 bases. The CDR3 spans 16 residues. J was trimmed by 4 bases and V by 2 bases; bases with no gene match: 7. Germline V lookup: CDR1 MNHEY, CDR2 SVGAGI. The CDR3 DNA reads TGTGCCAGCAGTTACGACTCGGGACTAGCACCAGATACGCAGTATTTT. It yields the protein CASSYDSGLAPDTQYF.

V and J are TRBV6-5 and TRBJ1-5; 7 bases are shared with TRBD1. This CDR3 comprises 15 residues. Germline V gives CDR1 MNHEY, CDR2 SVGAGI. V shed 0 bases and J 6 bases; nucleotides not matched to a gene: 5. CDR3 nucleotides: TGTGCCAGCAGTTACTCGGCAGGGGGAGGTCAGCCCCAGCATTTT. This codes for CASSYSAGGGQPQHF.